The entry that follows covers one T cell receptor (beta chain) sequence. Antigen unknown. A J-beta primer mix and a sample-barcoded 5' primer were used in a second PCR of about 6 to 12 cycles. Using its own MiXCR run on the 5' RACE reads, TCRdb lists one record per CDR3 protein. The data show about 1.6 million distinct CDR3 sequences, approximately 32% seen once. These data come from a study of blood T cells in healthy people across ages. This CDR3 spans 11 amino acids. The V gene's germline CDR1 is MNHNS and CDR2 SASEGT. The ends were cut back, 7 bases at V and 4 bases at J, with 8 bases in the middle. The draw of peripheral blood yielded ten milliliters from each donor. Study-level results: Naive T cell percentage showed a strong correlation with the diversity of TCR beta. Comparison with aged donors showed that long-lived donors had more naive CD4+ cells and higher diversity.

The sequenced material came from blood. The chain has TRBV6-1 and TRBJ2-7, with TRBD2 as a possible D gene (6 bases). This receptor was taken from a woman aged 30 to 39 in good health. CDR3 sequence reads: CASMGTYEQYF. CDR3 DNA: TGTGCCAGCATGGGGACTTACGAGCAGTACTTC.